One and the same sample provided the 6 T cell receptor beta chains below, sequenced in a study of shared clonotypes between healthy human individuals. Only in-frame clones appear in the TCRdb table, and some are missing; sequencing was by immunoSEQ multiplex PCR. The sample records approximately 1.5 million clones, approximately 98.5% being singletons. Specimen: naive CD4+ T cells sorted from blood. Subset in this sample: CD45RA+ positively selected. The receptors originated from a young man in good health.

CDR3 DNA sequence: TGCGCCAGCAGCCAAATAGGATCGGGAGGCTACACCTTC. This translates into CASSQIGSGGYTF. The chain recombines TRBV4-3 with TRBJ1-2; D is unresolved. There are 13 residues in the CDR3. Germline CDR1 and CDR2: LGHNA and YSLEER. V lost 2 bases and J 8 bases, leaving 12 bases between the germline ends.

This chain connects TRBV7-6 to TRBJ2-2; weak D call: TRBD2 (5 bases). V was cut by 3 bases and J by 1 base, with 18 bases left in between. CDR3 length: 18 residues. CDR1 and CDR2 (germline): SGHVS, FNYEAQ. Here the CDR3 DNA reads TGTGCCAGCAGCTTTTTATTTCGGACGGGAAGGAACACCGGGGAGCTGTTTTTT. This encodes CASSFLFRTGRNTGELFF.

The chain carries TRBV5-1 and TRBJ2-7; 12 bases align to TRBD2. The trim removed 0 bases at V and 6 bases at J, leaving 4 bases unmatched. The CDR3 has 15 amino acids. Germline V gene lookup returns CDR1 SGHRS and CDR2 YFSETQ. DNA of the CDR3: TGCGCCAGCAGCTTGGTCCTAGCGGGAGGGGGCGAGCAGTACTTC. It translates to CASSLVLAGGGEQYF.

The rearrangement uses TRBV7-9 and TRBJ2-7, with D perhaps TRBD2 (6 bases). The CDR3 extends over 12 amino acids. The V end was cut by 5 bases, the J end by 6 bases, with 11 bases between. CDR1 and CDR2 (germline): SEHNR, FQNEAQ (reference sequence). CDR3 DNA sequence: TGTGCCAGCAGCAGGGACTTGAGCGAGCAGTACTTC. This encodes CASSRDLSEQYF.

In nucleotides, the CDR3 is TGTGCCAGCAGTTTATTGGCTAGCTCCTACAATGAGCAGTTCTTC. It yields the protein CASSLLASSYNEQFF. This chain joins TRBV27 and TRBJ2-1; D not resolved. V lost 1 base and J 0 bases, leaving 7 bases between the germline ends. Germline V gene sequence: CDR1 MNHEY, CDR2 SMNVEV (reference sequence). This CDR3 is built from 15 residues.

V gene TRBV27 combines with J gene TRBJ2-7; D may be TRBD2 (5 bases). V lost 2 bases and J lost 0, with 11 bases in between. Germline CDR1 MNHEY, CDR2 SMNVEV (reference sequence). CDR3 size: 15 residues. CDR3 nucleotide sequence: TGTGCCAGCAGTTTAAGAGGGCCACACTCCTACGAGCAGTACTTC. The encoded protein is CASSLRGPHSYEQYF.